This T cell receptor (beta chain) was profiled in a study of blood T cell repertoires in COVID-19. Study overall: Samples taken during acute and convalescent COVID-19 were collected in the United States, Italy and Spain.

Using immunoSEQ multiplex PCR, the repertoire was profiled, and TCRdb retains in-frame clones only, with some absent. Of 180,000 or so clones listed, over 75% are singletons. Seattle researchers signed up patients amid active infection and tracked them longitudinally. This clone appeared a few times. Sample: peripheral blood. This receptor was identified in a person between 65 and 80 years old with COVID-19, enrolled during active disease.

CDR3 amino acids: CASSSWDRGRNGYTF. CDR3 DNA sequence: TGTGCCAGCAGCTCATGGGACAGGGGGAGGAATGGCTACACCTTC. The J gene is TRBJ1-2, the V gene TRBV7-9; TRBD1 matches 11 bases. V shed 4 bases and J 6 bases; nucleotides not matched to a gene: 7. Germline-derived CDR1 and CDR2 are SEHNR and FQNEAQ (reference sequence). The CDR3 has 15 residues.